A single sample is the source of the 6 T cell receptor beta chains below, sequenced in a study of tumor and adjacent non-tumor tissue in lung cancer. Three rounds of nested PCR, following a modified ARM-PCR protocol, produced the TCRbeta library. From the multiplex PCR reads, TCRdb called clonotypes with MiXCR, one entry per CDR3 protein. The sample lists 80,000 to 100,000 distinct CDR3 sequences, roughly 78% occurring once. RNA was extracted from bulk tissue without any cell sorting. More than 3 cm separated this lung sample from the edge of the tumor. Sequences were obtained from distant non-tumor lung tissue. These receptors were obtained from a man in his 60s with small cell lung cancer.

A note on this clonotype: A much larger clonotype is one base distant, so this may be a read error. The chain combines TRBV2 with TRBJ2-1; D ambiguous. The germline CDR1 and CDR2 sequences are SNHLY and FYNNEI. CDR3 size: 11 residues. CDR3: CASNEYNEQFF. DNA for the CDR3: TGTGCCAGCAATGAATATAATGAGCAGTTCTTC.

This chain joins TRBV11-3 and TRBJ2-7; a weak D match, TRBD2 (6 bases). Germline assignment: CDR1 SGHNT and CDR2 YENEEA. Trimming took 5 bases from V and 7 from J, leaving 18 bases between them. The CDR3 consists of 14 residues. CDR3 DNA sequence: TGTGCCAGCAGCCTTTACTACCGCGCGGGGGAGCAGTACTTC. This sequence encodes CASSLYYRAGEQYF.

The rearrangement uses TRBV5-6 and TRBJ2-1; 10 bases line up with TRBD2. Germline CDR1 and CDR2: SGHDT and YYEEEE. The CDR3 covers 15 residues. The CDR3 DNA sequence: TGTGTGAGCAGCCTGAGCGGGAGGGCCACCAATGAGCAGTTCTTC. Encoded protein: CVSSLSGRATNEQFF.

About this clonotype: Lacking the conserved final phenylalanine or tryptophan, this CDR3 likely reflects a read error. The chain is built from TRBV30 and TRBJ2-3; D unresolved. The CDR3 is 13 amino acids. CDR1 is GTSNPN, CDR2 SVGIG, per germline (reference sequence). Trimming removed 4 bases at V and 1 base at J, with 9 bases between. The CDR3 here is CAWTDGRTDTQYS. The CDR3 nucleotides read TGTGCCTGGACGGATGGACGCACAGATACGCAGTATTCT.

Worth noting for this clonotype: Because it lacks the conserved phenylalanine or tryptophan at the end, this CDR3 is likely a read error. The chain employs TRBV4-2 and TRBJ1-4; no firm D call. The V gene's germline CDR1 is LGHNA and CDR2 YNFKEQ. This CDR3 comprises 15 residues. In DNA form, the CDR3 reads TGTGTCGGCAGCCAATCCGGGCTGGCTAATGAAAGACTGTTTCTT. The encoded protein is CVGSQSGLANERLFL.

For this clonotype: Germline is not matched at one junction end, which may reflect a read error. The DNA for the CDR3 is TGTGCCAGCACCATGGGGGGGTATGGTTACACCTTC. Translated, it gives CASTMGGYGYTF. The chain links TRBV11-2 to TRBJ1-2, with a weak D call TRBD1 (5 bases). CDR1 and CDR2 from the germline V gene are SGHAT and FQNNGV. The CDR3 runs to 12 residues.